This section outlines one T cell receptor beta chain sequence together with its context. Its antigen is not identified. These data are taken from a study of beta chain features in type 1 diabetes. Findings and caveats of the study: In the patient group, naive, central memory and Treg TCRB repertoires seemed more alike than in the healthy donor group.

The study reverse transcribed the entire isolated RNA, so it sequenced expressed TCRB transcripts. About 3.6 million reads on average were seen across naive, central memory and regulatory T cell samples. The method was immunoSEQ multiplex PCR; TCRdb's version includes in-frame clones alone and lacks a portion of them. This table holds under 400,000 clones, about 20% found once. Trimming took off 1 base at V and 6 bases at J, with 13 bases between the two ends. The germline CDR1 and CDR2 sequences are GTSNPN and SVGIG (reference sequence). This CDR3 has 13 amino acids. All of the sorted populations showed purity greater than 95%.

The rearrangement links TRBV30 to TRBJ2-7; the D gene is possibly TRBD2 (7 bases). This TCR was recovered from a woman under 30 in good health. Sequencing was carried out using naive CD4+ T cells from blood. CDR3 nucleotides: TGTGCCTGGAGTGGGACGGGGGGCACCGAGCAGTACTTC. Protein sequence: CAWSGTGGTEQYF.